This TCR beta chain stems from a study of blood T cell repertoires in COVID-19. Donors were grouped by their self-reported clinical history. This clone has a single count. In the source study's methods: The authors estimated nucleated cell counts from reference gene primer amplification. Sequenced by immunoSEQ multiplex PCR; TCRdb stores in-frame clones only, minus some. The V and J calls and clone size are taken from that table; D and trimming were inferred from the DNA. This sample has hundreds of thousands of clones; approximately 89% occur once, and the top ten carry more than 0.95%. The CDR3 covers 15 residues. After removal of 1 base from V and 5 bases from J, the junction contained 6 bases not matched to a gene. Germline-derived CDR1 and CDR2 are MGHDK and SYGVNS.

The sequenced sample consisted of PBMCs or T cells enriched from blood (not recorded which). This chain uses TRBV25-1 with TRBJ2-3; TRBD2 aligns across 7 bases. This TCR came from a woman aged 40-49 years with acute COVID-19. The CDR3, as DNA: TGTGCCAGCAGTGAATGGCGGGAGAGAGGAGATACGCAGTATTTT. Protein: CASSEWRERGDTQYF.